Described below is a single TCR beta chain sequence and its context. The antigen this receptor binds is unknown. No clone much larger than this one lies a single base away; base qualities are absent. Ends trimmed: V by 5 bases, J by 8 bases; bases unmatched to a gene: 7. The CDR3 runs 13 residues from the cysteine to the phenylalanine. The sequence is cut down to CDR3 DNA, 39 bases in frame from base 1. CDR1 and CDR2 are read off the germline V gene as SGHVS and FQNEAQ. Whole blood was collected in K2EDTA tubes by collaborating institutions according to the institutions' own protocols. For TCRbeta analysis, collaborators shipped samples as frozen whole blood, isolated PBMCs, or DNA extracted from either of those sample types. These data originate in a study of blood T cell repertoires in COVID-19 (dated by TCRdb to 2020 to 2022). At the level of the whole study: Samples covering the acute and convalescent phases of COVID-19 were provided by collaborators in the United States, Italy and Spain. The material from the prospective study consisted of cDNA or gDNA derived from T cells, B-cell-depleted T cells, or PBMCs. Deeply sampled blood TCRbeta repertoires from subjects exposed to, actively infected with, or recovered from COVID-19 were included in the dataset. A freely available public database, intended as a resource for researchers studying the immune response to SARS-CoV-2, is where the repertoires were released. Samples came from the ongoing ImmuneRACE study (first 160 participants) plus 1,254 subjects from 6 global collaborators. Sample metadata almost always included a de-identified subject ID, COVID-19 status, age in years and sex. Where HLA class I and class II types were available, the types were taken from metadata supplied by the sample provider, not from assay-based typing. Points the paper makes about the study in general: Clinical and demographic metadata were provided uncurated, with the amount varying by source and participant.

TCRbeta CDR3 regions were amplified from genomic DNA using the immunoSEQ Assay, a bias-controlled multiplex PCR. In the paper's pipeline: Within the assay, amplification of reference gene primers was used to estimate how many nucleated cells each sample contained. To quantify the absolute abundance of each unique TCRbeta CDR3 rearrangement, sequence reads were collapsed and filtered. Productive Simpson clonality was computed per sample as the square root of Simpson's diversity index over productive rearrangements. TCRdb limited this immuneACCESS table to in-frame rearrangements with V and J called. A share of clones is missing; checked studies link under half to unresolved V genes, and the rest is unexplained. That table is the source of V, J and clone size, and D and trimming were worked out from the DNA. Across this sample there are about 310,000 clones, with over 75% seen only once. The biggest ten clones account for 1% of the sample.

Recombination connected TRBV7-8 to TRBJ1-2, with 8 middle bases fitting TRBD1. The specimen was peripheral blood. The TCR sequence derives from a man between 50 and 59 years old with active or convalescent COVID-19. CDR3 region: CASSADRVGGYTF. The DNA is TGTGCCAGCAGCGCGGACAGGGTGGGCGGCTACACCTTC.